The 17 T cell receptor beta chains reported below all come from one sample, sequenced in a study of cytomegalovirus exposure and HLA in healthy donors. TCRdb's copy holds only in-frame clones and misses some; the assay was immunoSEQ multiplex PCR. This repertoire shows about 250,000 clones, roughly 87% found once; its top ten account for around 12%. Specimen: PBMCs. The source of these receptors is a man aged 18-30 years in good health and CMV-seropositive.

This chain joins TRBV19 and TRBJ2-7; maybe TRBD1 (5 bases). The germline V and J ends were trimmed by 3 bases and 5 bases, with 17 bases remaining between them. This CDR3 has 15 amino acids. CDR1 is LNHDA and CDR2 is SQIVND in the germline V gene (reference sequence). DNA for the CDR3: TGTGCCAGTAGTATTAAGATCGGCAGGGTCGACGAGCAGTACTTC. Its translation: CASSIKIGRVDEQYF.

The genes are TRBV25-1 and TRBJ2-5, with a possible D match to TRBD1 (5 bases). The CDR3 is 15 amino acids. The V end was cut by 0 bases, the J end by 5 bases, with 13 bases between. Germline V gives CDR1 MGHDK, CDR2 SYGVNS. CDR3 sequence (DNA): TGTGCCAGCAGTGAATACGGCAGGGCACAGGAGACCCAGTACTTC. Encoded protein: CASSEYGRAQETQYF.

The chain employs TRBV4-2 and TRBJ2-1; 13 bases align to TRBD2. The germline CDR1 and CDR2 sequences are LGHNA and YNFKEQ. V shed 1 base, J shed 7 bases, and the junction held 1 base outside the gene matches. The CDR3 loop spans 15 amino acids. The CDR3 DNA reads as TGTGCCAGCAGCCAAGGGACTAGCGGGAGAAATGAGCAGTTCTTC. Protein sequence: CASSQGTSGRNEQFF.

The V gene is TRBV28, the J gene TRBJ1-1; 8 bases match TRBD1. V was pared by 7 bases and J by 2 bases, with 6 bases of the junction left unmatched. Germline CDR1 is MDHEN and CDR2 is SYDVKM. The CDR3 runs 14 residues. The CDR3 region has the DNA TGTGCCAGCACTGCAGGGGGCAAAAACACTGAAGCTTTCTTT. It is translated as CASTAGGKNTEAFF.

The chain combines TRBV6-1 with TRBJ2-2, with no clear D. In germline, CDR1 is MNHNS, CDR2 SASEGT. The CDR3 totals 12 residues. V gave up 2 bases and J gave up 7 bases, with 5 bases separating them. CDR3: CASSESGGELFF. CDR3 nucleotides: TGTGCCAGCAGTGAATCGGGCGGGGAGCTGTTTTTT.

The chain uses TRBV7-2 and TRBJ1-2, with 8 bases aligning to TRBD1. The CDR3 covers 15 residues. Germline V gives CDR1 SGHTA, CDR2 FQGNSA. V trimming: 3 bases; J trimming: 2 bases; junction bases outside the gene matches: 5. CDR3 loop: CASSFFRTGNYGYTF. The CDR3 DNA sequence: TGTGCCAGCAGCTTTTTCCGGACAGGGAACTATGGCTACACCTTC.

The chain's CDR3 is CASSVAPGGWRNYEQYF. In nucleotides, the CDR3 is TGTGCCAGCAGCGTAGCTCCTGGCGGGTGGAGAAACTACGAGCAGTACTTC. This chain joins TRBV9 and TRBJ2-7; a possible D gene is TRBD2 (5 bases). Trimming stripped 0 bases from V and 3 bases from J, with 19 bases between. Germline values: CDR1 SGDLS, CDR2 YYNGEE. The length of the CDR3 is 17 residues.

The V call is TRBV28, the J call TRBJ1-2, with D unresolved. CDR1 and CDR2 (germline): MDHEN, SYDVKM. CDR3 length equals 16 residues. Trimming cost V 2 bases and J 3 bases, with 16 bases left between them. The CDR3 sequence: CASSLIGWSTDYGYTF. CDR3 in DNA: TGTGCCAGCAGTTTAATAGGGTGGTCGACGGACTATGGCTACACCTTC.

In this sample, this clone turned up once. The V gene is TRBV19, the J gene TRBJ1-1; possibly TRBD1 for D (5 bases). V was pared by 3 bases and J by 7 bases, with 12 bases between. The CDR3 runs to 13 residues. Germline CDR1 reads LNHDA; CDR2 reads SQIVND (reference sequence). CDR3 coding DNA: TGTGCCAGTAGTATCCAAGGGGCTGGTGAAGCTTTCTTT. Amino acids: CASSIQGAGEAFF.

The chain has TRBV6-4 and TRBJ1-1; tentative D call: TRBD1 (5 bases). Trimming pared 3 bases from V and 0 bases from J, leaving 14 bases between. CDR1 is MRHNA, CDR2 SNTAGT, per germline. CDR3 size: 16 residues. CDR3 protein: CASSERGRPMNTEAFF. DNA of the CDR3: TGTGCCAGCAGTGAACGGGGCAGGCCGATGAACACTGAAGCTTTCTTT.

The rearrangement joins TRBV29-1 to TRBJ1-2, with 9 bases aligning to TRBD1. The germline gives CDR1 SQVTM, CDR2 ANQGSEA. There are 13 residues in the CDR3. The V segment lost 2 bases and the J segment 4 bases; nucleotides outside the gene matches: 2. The CDR3 here is CSVEKDRGYGYTF. The CDR3 coding sequence is TGCAGCGTTGAAAAGGACAGGGGCTATGGCTACACCTTC.

The V gene is TRBV15, the J gene TRBJ1-1; D not resolved. The CDR3 is 12 residues long. Germline values: CDR1 LNHNV, CDR2 YYDKDF (reference sequence). Trimming removed 7 bases at V and 3 bases at J, with 9 bases between. The CDR3 protein is CATTRLDTEAFF. CDR3 DNA sequence: TGTGCCACCACCCGTTTGGACACTGAAGCTTTCTTT.

The rearrangement links TRBV30 to TRBJ2-1, with D perhaps TRBD1 or TRBD2 (6 bases each). This CDR3 spans 13 amino acids. The germline V gene has CDR1 GTSNPN and CDR2 SVGIG (reference sequence). V was cut by 0 bases and J by 5 bases, with 8 bases left in between. CDR3 sequence: CAWSVGGDNEQFF. In nucleotides, the CDR3 is TGTGCCTGGAGTGTGGGGGGCGACAATGAGCAGTTCTTC.

The chain recombines TRBV2 with TRBJ1-3, with TRBD1 matching over 7 bases. Germline CDR1 reads SNHLY; CDR2 reads FYNNEI. The ends lost 6 bases at V and 2 bases at J; junction bases unmatched: 4. This CDR3 region has 14 residues. In DNA, the CDR3 is TGTGCCAGCAGCGATCAGGGGGCTGGAAACACCATATATTTT. Translated, it gives CASSDQGAGNTIYF. The entire variable domain, with the rest obtained from reference TRBV2 and TRBJ1-3, is as follows: EPEVTQTPSHQVTQMGQEVILRCVPISNHLYFYWYRQILGQKVEFLVSFYNNEISEKSEIFDDQFSVERPDGSNFTLKIRSTKLEDSAMYFCASSDQGAGNTIYFGEGSWLTVV.

The chain is built from TRBV5-1 and TRBJ1-1; 9 positions agree with TRBD1. The CDR3 is 14 amino acids. J lost 3 bases, V lost 5 bases, and 5 bases had no gene match. Germline values: CDR1 SGHRS, CDR2 YFSETQ. For the CDR3, the DNA is TGCGCCAGCAGGTACAGGGGGCAGGACACTGAAGCTTTCTTT. As protein: CASRYRGQDTEAFF.

The J gene is TRBJ2-3, the V gene TRBV7-3; possibly TRBD2 for D (6 bases). The CDR3 extends over 16 amino acids. From germline, CDR1 is SGHTA and CDR2 FQGTGA. V was pared by 2 bases and J by 0 bases, with 12 bases between. Here the CDR3 reads CASSLRRGTSTDTQYF. The CDR3 coding sequence is TGTGCCAGCAGCTTACGTCGCGGGACTAGCACAGATACGCAGTATTTT. The full variable domain, completed using reference TRBV7-3 and TRBJ2-3, is GAGVSQTPSNKVTEKGKYVELRCDPISGHTALYWYRQSLGQGPEFLIYFQGTGAADDSGLPNDRFFAVRPEGSVSTLKIQRTERGDSAVYLCASSLRRGTSTDTQYFGPGTRLTVL.

The gene calls are TRBV5-6 and TRBJ2-1, with no clear D. V shed 2 bases and J shed 3 bases, with 9 bases lying between them. There are 14 residues in the CDR3. Germline values: CDR1 SGHDT, CDR2 YYEEEE. CDR3 sequence (DNA): TGTGCCAGCAGCTTTGGGCTACACTACAATGAGCAGTTCTTC. Its protein is CASSFGLHYNEQFF.